This T cell receptor beta chain was obtained from a study of response to subunit inactivated influenza vaccine. The CDR3 has 16 residues. CDR1 is DFQATT, CDR2 SNEGSKA, per germline (reference sequence). After removal of 0 bases from V and 5 bases from J, the junction contained 13 bases not matched to a gene. TCRdb called the RT-PCR reads again in MiXCR, with one record for every CDR3 protein. The sample includes some 600,000 distinct CDR3 sequences, 14% of them seen just once. Ten or more counts support this clonotype. The chain joins TRBV20-1 to TRBJ2-7; 7 nucleotides agree with TRBD2. Material: PBMCs from blood, obtained about 14 days before vaccination. The sequence derives from a middle-aged man who received an inactivated influenza vaccine. CDR3 DNA sequence: TGCAGTGCTAGAGATTTCTTGGCGGGAGAGGATGACGAGCAGTACTTC. This gives the protein CSARDFLAGEDDEQYF.